This TCR beta chain was identified in a study of blood T cell repertoires in COVID-19. Generated by immunoSEQ multiplex PCR, the TCRdb table keeps only in-frame clones and is missing some. The data show under 350,000 clones, 89% seen once. The length of the CDR3 is 14 residues. The V end was cut by 4 bases, the J end by 0 bases, with 10 bases between. From germline, CDR1 is SGHRS and CDR2 YFSETQ. The V gene is TRBV5-1, the J gene TRBJ2-5; a weak D match, TRBD1 (6 bases). The origin of this receptor is a woman in her thirties or forties who had recovered from COVID-19. The sequenced sample was PBMCs or T cells enriched from blood (not recorded which). CDR3: CASSLRTDQETQYF. CDR3 nucleotide sequence: TGCGCCAGCAGCCTGAGGACAGACCAAGAGACCCAGTACTTC.